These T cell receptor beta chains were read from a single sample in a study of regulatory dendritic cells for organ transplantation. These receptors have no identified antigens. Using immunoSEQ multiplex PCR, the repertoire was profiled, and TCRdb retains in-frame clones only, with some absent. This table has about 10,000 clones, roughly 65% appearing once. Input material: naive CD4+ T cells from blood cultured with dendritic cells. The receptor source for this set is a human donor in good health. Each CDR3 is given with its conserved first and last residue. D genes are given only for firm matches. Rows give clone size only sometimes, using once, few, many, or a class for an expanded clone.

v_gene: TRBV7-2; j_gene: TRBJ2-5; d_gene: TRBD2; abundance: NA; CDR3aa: CASSPQRGQETQYF; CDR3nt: TGTGCCAGCAGCCCACAGCGGGGACAAGAGACCCAGTACTTC
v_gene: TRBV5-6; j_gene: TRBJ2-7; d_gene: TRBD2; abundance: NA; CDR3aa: CASSPPTLGLAGSEQYF; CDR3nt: TGTGCCAGCAGCCCCCCGACTCTCGGACTAGCGGGCTCCGAGCAGTACTTC
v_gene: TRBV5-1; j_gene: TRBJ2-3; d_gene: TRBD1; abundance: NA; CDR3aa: CASSPWTGGSTDTQYF; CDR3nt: TGCGCCAGCAGCCCGTGGACAGGGGGGAGCACAGATACGCAGTATTTT
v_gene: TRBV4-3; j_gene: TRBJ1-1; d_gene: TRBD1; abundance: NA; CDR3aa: CASSLGQGITEAFF; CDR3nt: TGCGCCAGCAGCCTCGGACAGGGGATCACTGAAGCTTTCTTT
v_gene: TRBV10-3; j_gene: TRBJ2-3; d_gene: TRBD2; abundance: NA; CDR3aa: CAISVELAGGRSTDTQYF; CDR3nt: TGTGCCATCAGTGTGGAACTAGCGGGGGGGCGTAGCACAGATACGCAGTATTTT
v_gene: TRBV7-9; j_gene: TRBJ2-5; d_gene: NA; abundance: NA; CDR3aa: CASSARTARQETQYF; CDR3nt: TGTGCCAGCAGCGCCCGGACTGCGCGACAAGAGACCCAGTACTTC
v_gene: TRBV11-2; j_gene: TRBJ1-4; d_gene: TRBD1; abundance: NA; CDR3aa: CASSQGQRNEKLFF; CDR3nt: TGTGCCAGCAGCCAGGGACAGAGGAATGAAAAACTGTTTTTT
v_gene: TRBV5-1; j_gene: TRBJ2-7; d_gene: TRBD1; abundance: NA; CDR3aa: CASSFVQGASYEQYF; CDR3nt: TGCGCCAGCAGCTTTGTACAGGGGGCCTCCTACGAGCAGTACTTC
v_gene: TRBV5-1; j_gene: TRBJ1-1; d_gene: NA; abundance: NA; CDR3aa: CASSMGDTEAFF; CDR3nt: TGCGCCAGCAGTATGGGAGACACTGAAGCTTTCTTT
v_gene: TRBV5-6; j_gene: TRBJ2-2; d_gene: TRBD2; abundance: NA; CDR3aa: CASSFLTGGTGELFF; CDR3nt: TGTGCCAGCAGCTTCTTAACGGGGGGGACCGGGGAGCTGTTTTTT
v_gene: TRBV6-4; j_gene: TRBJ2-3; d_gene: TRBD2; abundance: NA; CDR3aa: CASSLGTSGGTDTQYF; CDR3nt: TGTGCCAGCAGCTTGGGGACTAGCGGGGGTACAGATACGCAGTATTTT
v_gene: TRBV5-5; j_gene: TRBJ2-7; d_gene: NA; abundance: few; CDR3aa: CASSLVSDSAYEQYF; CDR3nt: TGTGCCAGCAGCTTGGTATCGGACAGTGCCTACGAGCAGTACTTC
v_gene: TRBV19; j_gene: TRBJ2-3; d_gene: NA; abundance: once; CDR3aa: CASSIVTLPGTDTQYF; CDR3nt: TGTGCCAGTAGTATAGTAACCCTCCCAGGCACAGATACGCAGTATTTT
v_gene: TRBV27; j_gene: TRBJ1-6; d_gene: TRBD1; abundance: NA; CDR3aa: CASSLTRTGWNSPLHF; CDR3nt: TGTGCCAGCAGTTTAACCCGGACAGGGTGGAATTCACCCCTCCACTTT
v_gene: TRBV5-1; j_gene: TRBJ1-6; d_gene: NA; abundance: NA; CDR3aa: CASQEGGNERASPLHF; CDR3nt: TGCGCCAGCCAGGAGGGTGGGAATGAACGAGCCTCACCCCTCCACTTT
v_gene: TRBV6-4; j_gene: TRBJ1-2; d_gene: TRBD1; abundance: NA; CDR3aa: CASSQAGTGSLYGYTF; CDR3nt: TGTGCCAGCAGTCAAGCCGGGACAGGGTCCCTCTATGGCTACACCTTC
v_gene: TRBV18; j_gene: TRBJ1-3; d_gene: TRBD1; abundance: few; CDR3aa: CASSPNRGPGNTIYF; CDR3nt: TGTGCCAGCTCACCGAACAGGGGGCCTGGAAACACCATATATTTT
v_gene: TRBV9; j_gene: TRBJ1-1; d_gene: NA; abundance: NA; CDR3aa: CASSGGTLLNTEAFF; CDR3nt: TGTGCCAGCAGCGGCGGGACCCTGCTTAATACTGAAGCTTTCTTT
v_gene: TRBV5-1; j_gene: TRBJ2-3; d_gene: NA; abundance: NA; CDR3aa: CASSGLAGTDTQYF; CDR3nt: TGCGCCAGCAGCGGGTTAGCGGGCACAGATACGCAGTATTTT
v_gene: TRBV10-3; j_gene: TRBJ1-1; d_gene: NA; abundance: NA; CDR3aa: CAISESRGRGNTEAFF; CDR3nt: TGTGCCATCAGTGAGTCGCGCGGCAGGGGAAACACTGAAGCTTTCTTT
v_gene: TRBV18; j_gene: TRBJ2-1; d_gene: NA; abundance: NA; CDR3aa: CASSAGGNEQFF; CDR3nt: TGTGCCAGCTCAGCTGGAGGGAATGAGCAGTTCTTC
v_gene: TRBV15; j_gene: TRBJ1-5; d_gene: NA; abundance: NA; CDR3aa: CATSRERTDSNQPQHF; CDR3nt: TGTGCCACCAGCAGAGAACGGACAGATAGCAATCAGCCCCAGCATTTT
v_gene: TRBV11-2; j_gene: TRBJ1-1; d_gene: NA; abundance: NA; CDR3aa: CASRPLGGRAEAFF; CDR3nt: TGTGCCAGCAGGCCCCTGGGGGGGCGAGCGGAAGCTTTCTTT
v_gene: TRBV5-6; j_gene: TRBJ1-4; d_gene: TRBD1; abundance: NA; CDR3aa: CASSLSRGAEKLFF; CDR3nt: TGTGCCAGCAGCTTGTCCAGGGGGGCTGAAAAACTGTTTTTT
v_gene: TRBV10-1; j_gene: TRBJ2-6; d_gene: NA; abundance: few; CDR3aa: CASRHPAGIVKVSGANVLTF; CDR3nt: TGCGCCAGCAGACACCCGGCAGGGATTGTTAAAGTTTCTGGGGCCAACGTCCTGACTTTC
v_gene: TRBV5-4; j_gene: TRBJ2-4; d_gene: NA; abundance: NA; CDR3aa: CASSTGGLAKNIQYF; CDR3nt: TGTGCCAGCAGCACCGGGGGGCTGGCCAAAAACATTCAGTACTTC
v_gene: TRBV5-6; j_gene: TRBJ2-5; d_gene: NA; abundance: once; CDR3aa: CASSLKGLEETQYF; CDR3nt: TGTGCCAGCAGCTTGAAAGGTTTGGAGGAGACCCAGTACTTC
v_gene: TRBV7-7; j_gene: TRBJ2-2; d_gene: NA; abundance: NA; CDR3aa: CASSLDSANTGELFF; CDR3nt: TGTGCCAGCAGCCTGGACTCGGCGAACACCGGGGAGCTGTTTTTT
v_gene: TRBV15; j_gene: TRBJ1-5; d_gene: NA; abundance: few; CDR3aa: CATSIQGSSNQPQHF; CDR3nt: TGTGCCACCAGCATCCAGGGCAGTAGCAATCAGCCCCAGCATTTT
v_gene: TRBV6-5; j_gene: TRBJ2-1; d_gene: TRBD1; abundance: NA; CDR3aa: CASSRLRTGEQFF; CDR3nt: TGTGCCAGCAGTCGCCTACGGACAGGTGAGCAGTTCTTC
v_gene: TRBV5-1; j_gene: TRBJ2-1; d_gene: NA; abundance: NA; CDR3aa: CASSLVASSYNEQFF; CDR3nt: TGCGCCAGCAGCTTGGTTGCTAGCAGTTACAATGAGCAGTTCTTC
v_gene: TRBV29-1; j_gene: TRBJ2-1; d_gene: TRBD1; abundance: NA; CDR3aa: CSVKPGQGGRDEQFF; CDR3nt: TGCAGCGTAAAACCGGGACAGGGGGGTAGGGATGAGCAGTTCTTC
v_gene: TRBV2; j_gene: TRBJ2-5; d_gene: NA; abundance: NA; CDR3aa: CASSARETQYF; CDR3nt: TGTGCCAGCAGCGCGCGTGAGACCCAGTACTTC
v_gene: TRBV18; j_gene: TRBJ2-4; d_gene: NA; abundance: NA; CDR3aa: CASSPYGSLDIQYF; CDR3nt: TGTGCCAGCTCACCATACGGTTCTTTAGACATTCAGTACTTC
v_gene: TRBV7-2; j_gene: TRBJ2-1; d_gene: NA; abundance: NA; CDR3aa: CASSTYNTNEQFF; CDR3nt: TGTGCCAGCAGCACGTATAACACCAATGAGCAGTTCTTC
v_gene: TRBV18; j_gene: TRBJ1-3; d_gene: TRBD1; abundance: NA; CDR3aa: CASSPGTEKGNTIYF; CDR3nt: TGTGCCAGCTCACCTGGGACAGAAAAAGGAAACACCATATATTTT
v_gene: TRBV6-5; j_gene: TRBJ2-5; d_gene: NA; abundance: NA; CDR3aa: CASSYPRLRGEETQYF; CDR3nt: TGTGCCAGCAGTTACCCCCGACTAAGAGGCGAAGAGACCCAGTACTTC
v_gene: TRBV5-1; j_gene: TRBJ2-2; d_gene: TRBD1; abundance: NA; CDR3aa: CASSLVAGGFGELFF; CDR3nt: TGCGCCAGCAGCTTGGTTGCAGGGGGATTCGGGGAGCTGTTTTTT
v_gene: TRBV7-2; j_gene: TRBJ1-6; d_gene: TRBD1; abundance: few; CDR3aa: CASSPGQGALSTLHF; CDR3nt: TGTGCCAGCAGCCCAGGACAGGGGGCCCTCTCGACCCTCCACTTT
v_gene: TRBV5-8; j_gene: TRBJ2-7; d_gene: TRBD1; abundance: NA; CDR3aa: CASSPSGTGYEQYF; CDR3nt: TGTGCCAGCAGCCCCTCCGGGACAGGATACGAGCAGTACTTC
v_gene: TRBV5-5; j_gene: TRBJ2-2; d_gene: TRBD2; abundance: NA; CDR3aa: CASSPVGGITGELFF; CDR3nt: TGTGCCAGCAGCCCTGTGGGGGGGATCACCGGGGAGCTGTTTTTT
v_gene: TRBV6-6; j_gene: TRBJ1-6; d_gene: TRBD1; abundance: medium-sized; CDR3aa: CASSITGEDSPLHF; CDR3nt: TGTGCCAGCAGTATCACAGGGGAAGATTCACCCCTCCACTTT
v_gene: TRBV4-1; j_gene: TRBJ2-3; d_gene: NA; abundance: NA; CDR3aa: CASSQEIGQGTDTQYF; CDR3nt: TGCGCCAGCAGCCAAGAAATTGGTCAGGGAACAGATACGCAGTATTTT
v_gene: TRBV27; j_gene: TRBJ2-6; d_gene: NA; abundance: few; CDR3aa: CASRTSGANVLTF; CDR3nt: TGTGCCAGCAGAACTTCTGGGGCCAACGTCCTGACTTTC
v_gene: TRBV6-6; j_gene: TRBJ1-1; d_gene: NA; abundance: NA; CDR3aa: CASSRRNTEAFF; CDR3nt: TGTGCCAGCAGTAGGAGGAACACTGAAGCTTTCTTT
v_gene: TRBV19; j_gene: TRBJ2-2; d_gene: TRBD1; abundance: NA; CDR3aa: CASTLNRGAGELFF; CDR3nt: TGTGCCAGTACCTTAAACAGGGGCGCCGGGGAGCTGTTTTTT
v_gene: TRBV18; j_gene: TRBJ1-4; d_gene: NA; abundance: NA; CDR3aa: CASSPPATANEKLFF; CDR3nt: TGTGCCAGCTCACCACCGGCGACAGCTAATGAAAAACTGTTTTTT
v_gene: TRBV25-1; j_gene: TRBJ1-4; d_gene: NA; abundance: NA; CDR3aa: CASSDGGELEKLFF; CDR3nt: TGTGCCAGCAGTGATGGGGGGGAGCTCGAAAAACTGTTTTTT
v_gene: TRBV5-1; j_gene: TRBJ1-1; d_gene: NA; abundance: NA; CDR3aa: CASSLLGRQIERPWSLMNTEAFF; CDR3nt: TGCGCCAGCAGCTTGCTGGGGAGGCAGATTGAAAGGCCGTGGAGCCTCATGAACACTGAAGCTTTCTTT
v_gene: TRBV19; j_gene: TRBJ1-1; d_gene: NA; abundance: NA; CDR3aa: CASSIHAGPQAGAEAFF; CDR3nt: TGTGCCAGTAGTATTCATGCGGGGCCACAGGCTGGAGCTGAAGCTTTCTTT